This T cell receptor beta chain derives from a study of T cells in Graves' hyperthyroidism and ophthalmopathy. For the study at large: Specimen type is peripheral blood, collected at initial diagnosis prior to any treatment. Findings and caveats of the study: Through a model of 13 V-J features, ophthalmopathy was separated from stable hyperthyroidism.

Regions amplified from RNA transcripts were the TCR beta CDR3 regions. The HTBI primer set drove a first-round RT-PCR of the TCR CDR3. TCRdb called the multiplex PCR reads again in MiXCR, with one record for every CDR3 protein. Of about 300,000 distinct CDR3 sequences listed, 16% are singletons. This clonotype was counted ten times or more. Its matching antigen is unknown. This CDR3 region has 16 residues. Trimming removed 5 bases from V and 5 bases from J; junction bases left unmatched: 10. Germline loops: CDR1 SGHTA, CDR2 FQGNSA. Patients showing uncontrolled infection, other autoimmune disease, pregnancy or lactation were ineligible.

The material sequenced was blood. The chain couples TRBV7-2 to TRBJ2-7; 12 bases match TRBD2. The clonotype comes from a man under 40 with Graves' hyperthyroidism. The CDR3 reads CASSQTSGSGGHEQYF. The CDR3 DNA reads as TGTGCCAGCAGCCAGACTAGCGGGAGTGGAGGCCACGAGCAGTACTTC.